Listed here are 19 T cell receptor beta chains from one sample, sequenced in a study of Tregs in tolerant kidney transplant recipients. Produced via immunoSEQ multiplex PCR; TCRdb's table is partial and in-frame only. Seen in this sample are about 23,000 clones; the ten most common clones hold roughly 4%. Recipients received nonmyeloablative bone marrow transplants from related graft donors, with transient mixed chimerism. This specimen consisted of CD4+ T cells from blood (PBMCs), obtained 6 months after the transplant. These receptors came from a human patient who received a combined kidney and bone marrow transplant. Some T cells may possibly be graft donor cells.

As to this clone: The CDR3 end is not reached by the read, which stops 3 residues before it; the germline J gene fills it in. J is TRBJ2-5 and V is TRBV16, with D perhaps given as TRBD1 or TRBD2 (5 bases each). From germline, CDR1 is KGHSY and CDR2 FQNENV. CDR3 length: 16 amino acids. V was shortened by 0 bases and J by 5 bases, with 16 bases between the two germline ends. The CDR3 sequence is CASSQSSGRIAETQYF. Incomplete CDR3 DNA: TGTGCCAGCAGCCAATCATCAGGGAGAATTGCTGAGACC.

According to its frequency, this clone is medium-sized. Read sequence stops 3 residues before the CDR3 end, and the germline J gene provides the missing end. The V and J genes are TRBV2 and TRBJ2-1; D gene uncertain. Germline V gene lookup returns CDR1 SNHLY and CDR2 FYNNEI. Trimming pared 1 base from V and 5 bases from J, leaving 9 bases between. This CDR3 has 14 residues. The CDR3 DNA, read in part, is TGTGCCAGCAGTGAAGATTACCGGGACAATGAG. It encodes CASSEDYRDNE. The full CDR3 reads CASSEDYRDNEQFF. The complete variable domain, with remaining parts taken from reference TRBV2 and TRBJ2-1, reads EPEVTQTPSHQVTQMGQEVILRCVPISNHLYFYWYRQILGQKVEFLVSFYNNEISEKSEIFDDQFSVERPDGSNFTLKIRSTKLEDSAMYFCASSEDYRDNEQFFGPGTRLTVL.

The CDR3 reads CASSPTSGGAEELFF. The CDR3 bases that were read are TGTGCCAGCAGCCCCACTAGCGGGGGGGCGGAGGAG. The chain links TRBV13 to TRBJ2-2, with 13 positions matching TRBD2. The sequenced fragment ends 3 residues before the CDR3 boundary, so the rest is inferred from the germline J gene. The CDR3 totals 15 residues. Germline CDR1 is PRHDT and CDR2 is FYEKMQ (reference sequence). The trim removed 5 bases at V and 10 bases at J, leaving 7 bases unmatched. The complete variable domain, with remaining parts taken from reference TRBV13 and TRBJ2-2, reads AAGVIQSPRHLIKEKRETATLKCYPIPRHDTVYWYQQGPGQDPQFLISFYEKMQSDKGSIPDRFSAQQFSDYHSELNMSSLELGDSALYFCASSPTSGGAEELFFGEGSRLTVL.

Details on this clone: The CDR3 end lies 3 residues beyond the end of the read and is filled in from the germline J gene. The chain combines TRBV10-3 with TRBJ2-2, with 7 bases fitting TRBD1. CDR1 is ENHRY and CDR2 is SYGVKD in the germline V gene. This CDR3 region has 15 residues. Trimming took 5 bases from V and 5 from J; bases not matched to a gene: 8. This CDR3 reads CAISIGTALTGELFF. The part of the CDR3 DNA that was read is TGTGCCATCAGTATCGGGACAGCGCTAACCGGGGAG.

CDR3 amino acids: CASIRPGLGTGEQFF. The DNA read from the CDR3 is TGTGCCAGCATTCGCCCAGGGTTGGGAACGGGTGAG. The chain combines TRBV7-2 with TRBJ2-1; maybe TRBD1 (5 bases). The read terminates 3 residues before the CDR3 end, so the remaining end is supplied by the germline J gene. Trimming removed 7 bases at V and 9 bases at J, with 22 bases between. In germline, CDR1 is SGHTA, CDR2 FQGNSA. The CDR3 is 15 amino acids.

The DNA read from the CDR3 is TGTGCCAGCGGGGGGTTTTTTGAAAAA. Residues: CASGGFFEK. The full CDR3 protein is CASGGFFEKLFF. This chain connects TRBV7-9 to TRBJ1-4, with D maybe TRBD1 (5 bases). The CDR3 is cut off 3 residues early in the read; its end comes from the germline J gene. CDR3 size: 12 residues. The germline CDR1 and CDR2 sequences are SEHNR and FQNEAQ (reference sequence). V lost 8 bases, J lost 7 bases, and 11 bases lay in between.

Note on this clone: Read sequence stops 3 residues before the CDR3 end, and the germline J gene provides the missing end. The chain employs TRBV5-4 and TRBJ2-3, with 8 bases aligning to TRBD2. The CDR3 totals 15 residues. Looked up from germline, CDR1 is SGHNT and CDR2 is YYREEE (reference sequence). V dropped 4 bases and J dropped 4; count of bases not matched to a gene: 8. The CDR3 bases that were read are TGTGCCAGCAGCCAGCGGGGGACTAGATCAGATACG. Translating gives CASSQRGTRSDT. The CDR3 as a whole reads CASSQRGTRSDTQYF.

CDR3 protein: CASSLVLGQGTGYTF. CDR3 bases read: TGCGCCAGCAGCTTGGTCTTGGGACAGGGGACTGGC. The V gene is TRBV5-1, the J gene TRBJ1-2, with 10 bases identical to TRBD1. The CDR3 end lies 3 residues beyond the end of the read and is filled in from the germline J gene. The CDR3 runs to 15 residues. The V segment lost 0 bases and the J segment 7 bases; nucleotides outside the gene matches: 6. The germline gives CDR1 SGHRS, CDR2 YFSETQ.

Comment on this clone: The CDR3 end falls 3 residues outside the read, so it is completed with the germline J gene. This rearrangement joins TRBV11-2 to TRBJ2-1, with 7 bases fitting TRBD2. V gave up 0 bases and J gave up 7 bases; unmatched junction bases: 3. Germline V gene data show CDR1 as SGHAT and CDR2 as FQNNGV. The CDR3 has 14 amino acids. The CDR3 sequence: CASSLDLGGNEQFF. CDR3 bases read: TGTGCCAGCAGCTTAGATCTGGGGGGGAATGAG.

The sequenced CDR3 bases are TGTGCCAGCAGTGACTCCTTTACTCACATCCAATACAGGTGTTCCTACGAG. Protein product: CASSDSFTHIQYRCSYE. The full-length CDR3 reads as CASSDSFTHIQYRCSYEQYF. The genes are TRBV6-4 and TRBJ2-7; the D gene is possibly TRBD1 (5 bases). The CDR3 extends 3 residues past the end of the read, so its final part is completed from the germline J gene. Trimming shortened V by 0 bases and J by 1 base, and 25 bases separated the two germline ends. Germline V lookup: CDR1 MRHNA, CDR2 SNTAGT. This CDR3 is 20 amino acids long.

As regards this clone: The read terminates 3 residues before the CDR3 end, so the remaining end is supplied by the germline J gene. The V and J genes are TRBV12-5 and TRBJ2-3, with 10 bases aligning to TRBD2. The germline V gene encodes CDR1 LGHNT and CDR2 FRNRAP. J lost 6 bases, V lost 7 bases, and 7 bases had no gene match. The CDR3 length is 14 residues. CDR3 region: CASELAGAGDTQYF. The part of the CDR3 DNA that was read is TGTGCTAGTGAGCTAGCGGGGGCAGGGGATACG.

A word on this clone: The read terminates 3 residues ahead of where the CDR3 ends, so the germline J gene completes it. V and J are TRBV11-3 and TRBJ1-1; tentatively, D is TRBD1 (5 bases). The CDR3 has 14 residues. The germline gives CDR1 SGHNT, CDR2 YENEEA. V lost 3 bases and J 3 bases, leaving 11 bases between the germline ends. The sequenced CDR3 bases are TGTGCCAGCAGCTTGGATGGGGGGGACACTGAA. Translating gives CASSLDGGDTE. The full CDR3 protein reads CASSLDGGDTEAFF.

As concerns this clone: The read terminates 3 residues before the CDR3 end, so the remaining end is supplied by the germline J gene. The chain is built from TRBV5-4 and TRBJ1-2, with 7 bases fitting TRBD1. The CDR3 runs to 14 residues. Losses at the gene ends were 0 bases for V and 5 bases for J; bases not matched to a gene: 4. The germline V gene has CDR1 SGHNT and CDR2 YYREEE (reference sequence). The sequenced CDR3 bases are TGTGCCAGCAGCTTGGAGGGGGCTGCATATGGC. This encodes CASSLEGAAYG. In full, the CDR3 reads CASSLEGAAYGYTF.

On this clone itself: The read gets to within 3 residues of the CDR3 end, and the germline J gene fills in the rest. The chain carries TRBV2 and TRBJ2-1; D gene uncertain. The CDR3 length is 13 residues. Germline values: CDR1 SNHLY, CDR2 FYNNEI. Trimming pared 5 bases from V and 6 bases from J, leaving 11 bases between. CDR3: CASSITASNEQFF. CDR3 DNA, as far as it was read: TGTGCCAGCAGTATTACCGCTAGCAATGAG.

As regards this clone: The CDR3 end lies 3 residues beyond the end of the read and is filled in from the germline J gene. The rearrangement uses TRBV4-1 and TRBJ1-6, with unresolved D. CDR3 length: 13 residues. Looked up from germline, CDR1 is MGHRA and CDR2 is YSYEKL. V shed 10 bases and J shed 6 bases, with 13 bases lying between them. The sequenced CDR3 bases are TGCGCCACCGGCGGCAGTGTTAATTCACCC. This gives the protein CATGGSVNSP. The entire CDR3 sequence reads CATGGSVNSPLHF.

Worth noting for this clone: The read gets to within 3 residues of the CDR3 end, and the germline J gene fills in the rest. This sequence joins TRBV20-1 and TRBJ2-1, with 9 bases lining up with TRBD2. The CDR3 is 14 amino acids. V lost 3 bases, J lost 5 bases, and 5 bases stayed unmatched. Germline lookup yields CDR1 DFQATT and CDR2 SNEGSKA (reference sequence). The covered CDR3 bases are TGCAGTGCTAGTGGGCTAGCGGGGAACAATGAG. The encoded protein is CSASGLAGNNE. The whole CDR3 is CSASGLAGNNEQFF.

This CDR3 is CASTGTGYQETQYF. CDR3 DNA (partial): TGTGCCAGTACGGGAACAGGGTACCAAGAGACC. The chain combines TRBV2 with TRBJ2-5; a weak D match, TRBD1 (6 bases). The read gets to within 3 residues of the CDR3 end, and the germline J gene fills in the rest. CDR1 and CDR2 (germline): SNHLY, FYNNEI. CDR3 size: 14 residues. The germline V and J ends were trimmed by 9 bases and 0 bases, with 14 bases remaining between them. Looking up the rest from reference TRBV2 and TRBJ2-5 gives the full variable domain: EPEVTQTPSHQVTQMGQEVILRCVPISNHLYFYWYRQILGQKVEFLVSFYNNEISEKSEIFDDQFSVERPDGSNFTLKIRSTKLEDSAMYFCASTGTGYQETQYFGPGTRLLVL.

For this clone: Coverage ceases 3 residues before the CDR3 finishes, and the germline J gene fills in the end. This chain links TRBV6-2 or TRBV6-3 with TRBJ2-7; TRBD2 might be the D (5 bases). Trimming stripped 5 bases from V and 2 bases from J, with 16 bases between. Germline V gene lookup returns CDR1 MNHEY and CDR2 SVGEGT. The CDR3 is 15 residues long. This CDR3 is CASSRPSLLAYEQYF. The sequenced CDR3 bases are TGTGCCAGCAGTCGACCCTCTTTACTAGCCTACGAG.

With regard to this clone: Read sequence stops 3 residues before the CDR3 end, and the germline J gene provides the missing end. This sequence joins TRBV2 and TRBJ1-1; tentatively, D is TRBD1 (6 bases). Germline CDR1 and CDR2: SNHLY and FYNNEI. The CDR3 covers 13 residues. V was shortened by 7 bases and J by 5 bases, with 14 bases between the two germline ends. CDR3 sequence reads: CASISGGPTEAFF. The covered CDR3 bases are TGTGCCAGCATTTCGGGGGGGCCGACTGAA.